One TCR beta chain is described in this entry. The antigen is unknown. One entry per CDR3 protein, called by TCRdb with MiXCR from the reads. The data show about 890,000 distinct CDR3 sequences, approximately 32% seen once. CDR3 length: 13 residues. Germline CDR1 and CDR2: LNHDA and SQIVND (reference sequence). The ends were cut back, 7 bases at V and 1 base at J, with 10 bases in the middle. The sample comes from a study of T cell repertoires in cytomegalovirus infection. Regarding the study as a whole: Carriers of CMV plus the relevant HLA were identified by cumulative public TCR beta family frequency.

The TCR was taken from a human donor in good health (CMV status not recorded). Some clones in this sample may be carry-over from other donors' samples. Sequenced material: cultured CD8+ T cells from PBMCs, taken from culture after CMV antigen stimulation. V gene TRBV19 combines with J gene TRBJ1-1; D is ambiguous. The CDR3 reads CASKISGNTEAFF. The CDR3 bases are TGTGCCAGTAAAATTTCAGGGAACACTGAAGCTTTCTTT.